These T cell receptor beta chains were read from a single sample in a study of T cell responses to AZD1222 COVID-19 vaccine. Assay: immunoSEQ multiplex PCR; the TCRdb copy retains only in-frame clones and omits some. Of approximately 150,000 clones listed, more than 85% are singletons. Sequencing was performed on peripheral blood, taken on day 0 of AZD1222 vaccination. All receptors come from an adult in good health. CDR3s include the opening cysteine and the closing phenylalanine or tryptophan. D genes are given only for firm matches. Only part of the rows carry a size: once, few, many, or a class if the clone is expanded.

.	.	12	TRBJ2-2	TRBV9	CASSASTGELFF	TGTGCCAGCAGCGCGAGCACCGGGGAGCTGTTTTTT
.	TRBD2	17	TRBJ2-7	TRBV11-2	CASSISTGTSGSYEQYF	TGTGCCAGCAGCATCTCCACCGGGACTAGCGGCTCCTACGAGCAGTACTTC
.	.	19	TRBJ2-6	TRBV27	CASSLKGGGQISGANVLTF	TGTGCCAGCAGTTTAAAGGGGGGAGGCCAAATCTCTGGGGCCAACGTCCTGACTTTC
.	.	14	TRBJ2-2	TRBV24-1	CATRGRGSTGELFF	TGTGCCACCAGGGGGAGAGGGTCCACCGGGGAGCTGTTTTTT
.	.	12	TRBJ2-7	TRBV10-3	CAVASGGIEQYF	TGTGCCGTCGCCTCGGGTGGTATAGAGCAGTACTTC
.	.	13	TRBJ2-2	TRBV4-1	CASSQVGTGELFF	TGCGCCAGCAGCCAAGTAGGGACCGGGGAGCTGTTTTTT
.	.	14	TRBJ2-7	TRBV21-1	CASSKDDRGGEQYF	TGTGCCAGCAGCAAAGATGACAGGGGAGGCGAGCAGTACTTC
.	.	15	TRBJ1-5	TRBV7-2	CASSLGSVNNQPQHF	TGTGCCAGCAGCTTGGGATCAGTCAACAATCAGCCCCAGCATTTT
.	TRBD2	17	TRBJ2-2	TRBV2	CASMPPGLASNTGELFF	TGTGCCAGCATGCCCCCGGGACTAGCGTCGAACACCGGGGAGCTGTTTTTT
.	TRBD1	15	TRBJ1-1	TRBV5-4	CASSFGQGGDTEAFF	TGTGCCAGCAGCTTCGGACAGGGGGGGGACACTGAAGCTTTCTTT
.	.	15	TRBJ2-4	TRBV28	CASSLSGTLANIQYF	TGTGCCAGCAGTTTATCGGGCACTCTGGCGAACATTCAGTACTTC
once	TRBD2	11	TRBJ2-7	TRBV7-9	CASSPGGTSFF	TGTGCCAGCAGCCCAGGGGGGACTAGCTTTTTC
.	TRBD2	15	TRBJ2-2	TRBV7-3	CASSPREGGDGELFF	TGTGCCAGCAGCCCCCGGGAGGGCGGCGACGGGGAGCTGTTTTTT
.	.	20	TRBJ1-2	TRBV5-1	CASAFIWAANMVRANYGYTF	TGCGCCAGCGCCTTTATCTGGGCAGCGAATATGGTTAGGGCTAACTATGGCTACACCTTC
.	TRBD1	14	TRBJ2-6	TRBV5-1	CATKTGTGANVLTF	TGCGCCACGAAGACAGGGACTGGGGCCAACGTCCTGACTTTC
.	TRBD1	13	TRBJ1-2	TRBV25-1	CASIGQGTGGYTF	TGTGCCAGCATCGGACAGGGAACGGGCGGCTACACCTTC
.	.	15	TRBJ2-7	TRBV2	CASSDKPRGHYEQYF	TGTGCCAGCAGTGATAAACCCCGGGGACACTACGAGCAGTACTTC
.	.	11	TRBJ2-2	TRBV28	CASRGVGELFF	TGTGCCAGCAGAGGGGTTGGGGAGCTGTTTTTT
.	.	14	TRBJ2-1	TRBV9	CASSLQAVYNEQFF	TGTGCCAGCAGCCTTCAGGCGGTATACAATGAGCAGTTCTTC
.	.	17	TRBJ1-6	TRBV5-6	CASSLTDLWRGNSPLHF	TGTGCCAGCAGCTTAACGGACCTATGGAGGGGTAATTCACCCCTCCACTTT
once	.	14	TRBJ1-6	TRBV2	CASSVSRYNSPLHF	TGTGCCAGCAGTGTTAGCCGGTATAATTCACCCCTCCACTTT
.	TRBD2	14	TRBJ2-7	TRBV28	CASSFLAGSYEQYF	TGTGCCAGCAGTTTTCTAGCGGGATCCTACGAGCAGTACTTC
few	.	15	TRBJ1-1	TRBV7-8	CASSLASESNTEAFF	TGTGCCAGCAGCTTAGCTTCAGAATCGAACACTGAAGCTTTCTTT
once	.	16	TRBJ1-3	TRBV5-5	CASSLGLLGAPNTIYF	TGTGCCAGCAGCTTGGGGCTCCTGGGGGCTCCAAACACCATATATTTT
.	.	14	TRBJ2-2	TRBV2	CASSEITNTGELFF	TGTGCCAGCAGTGAAATTACGAACACCGGGGAGCTGTTTTTT
.	.	14	TRBJ1-2	TRBV24-1	CATSDAAGVYGYTF	TGTGCCACCAGTGATGCGGCAGGGGTCTATGGCTACACCTTC
.	TRBD1	13	TRBJ1-4	TRBV19	CASGRQGWEKLFF	TGTGCCAGTGGTAGACAGGGTTGGGAAAAACTGTTTTTT
.	.	10	TRBJ1-2	TRBV20-1	CSADRTGYTF	TGCAGTGCTGACAGGACAGGCTACACCTTC
.	.	16	TRBJ1-1	TRBV6-5	CASSYSGRVGNTEAFF	TGTGCCAGCAGTTACTCGGGACGGGTAGGGAACACTGAAGCTTTCTTT
.	TRBD1	15	TRBJ2-7	TRBV6-5	CASSRTTGQGYEQYF	TGTGCCAGCAGTCGTACTACGGGACAGGGGTACGAGCAGTACTTC
.	.	14	TRBJ1-6	TRBV13	CASSPRDADSPLHF	TGTGCCAGCAGCCCCCGGGATGCAGATTCACCCCTCCACTTT
.	.	15	TRBJ1-2	TRBV7-9	CASSSRETWGYGYTF	TGTGCCAGCAGCTCGCGGGAAACCTGGGGCTATGGCTACACCTTC
once	TRBD2	18	TRBJ2-3	TRBV5-4	CASSLGGRVAGVTDTQYF	TGTGCCAGCAGCTTGGGGGGGCGTGTAGCGGGAGTTACAGATACGCAGTATTTT
once	TRBD1	16	TRBJ1-3	TRBV18	CASSPLQGATGNTIYF	TGTGCCAGCTCACCACTACAGGGGGCGACGGGAAACACCATATATTTT
.	.	12	TRBJ2-7	TRBV28	CASRTGTYEQYF	TGTGCCAGCAGGACAGGTACCTACGAGCAGTACTTC
once	.	11	TRBJ2-7	TRBV4-1	CASSQGNEQYF	TGCGCCAGCAGCCAAGGGAACGAGCAGTACTTC
.	.	12	TRBJ1-1	TRBV12-3/TRBV12-4	CASSLVGIEAFF	TGTGCCAGCAGTTTAGTGGGGATTGAAGCTTTCTTT